This TCR beta chain stems from a study of blood T cell repertoires in COVID-19. Study details: From the United States, Italy and Spain came samples of acute and convalescent COVID-19. T cells, B-cell-depleted T cells, or PBMCs supplied cDNA or gDNA.

Clones were read by immunoSEQ multiplex PCR, and TCRdb kept only the in-frame ones, dropping some. The table lists about 350,000 clones, 88% of them singletons. Living in 24 US areas, the participants were between 18 and 89 years of age. All exposed participants met a person with COVID-19 within 2 weeks before entering the study. This clonotype originated in a woman aged 25 to 39 who had been exposed to COVID-19. Sequenced: PBMCs or T cells enriched from blood (not recorded which).

The CDR3 DNA follows: TGCAGCGTTGTGCAACAGTTCCTTCAGGGCTACACCTTC. It translates to CSVVQQFLQGYTF. V and J are TRBV29-1 and TRBJ1-2, with unresolved D. V lost 4 bases and J lost 8, with 17 bases in between. Germline CDR1 is SQVTM and CDR2 is ANQGSEA. CDR3 size: 13 residues.